These 9 T cell receptor beta chains share one sample of origin, sequenced in a study of tumor-infiltrating lymphocytes in primary liver carcinoma. Extraction of RNA together with DNA used about 17-31 mg of unsorted bulk tissue. Constant-region priming of about 0.5 ug total RNA yielded TCR beta cDNA. What produced the TCR beta libraries was three nested multiplex PCR rounds using slightly modified ARM-PCR. Use of TRBV1-TRBV30 forward primers with a C-beta reverse primer characterized the first two PCR rounds, which lasted about 11 cycles each. One entry per CDR3 protein results from TCRdb running MiXCR on the multiplex PCR reads. The data contain about 97,000 distinct CDR3 sequences, around 66% of them singletons. Source material: liver tumor tissue from sampling region 2. Subset: tumor region T2, inferior pole. The receptors derive from a woman aged 55 to 70 with primary liver carcinoma and hepatitis B virus infection.

This chain joins TRBV7-9 and TRBJ1-2; unclear D gene. V was shortened by 9 bases and J by 7 bases, with 24 bases between the two germline ends. The CDR3 covers 15 residues. The germline CDR1 and CDR2 sequences are SEHNR and FQNEAQ (reference sequence). This CDR3 reads CASSRRSGWHTGYTF. The CDR3 DNA reads as TGTGCCAGTAGCCGAAGGTCGGGATGGCACACTGGCTACACCTTC.

Points on this clonotype: This CDR3 is missing its conserved last phenylalanine or tryptophan, likely due to a read error. The chain has TRBV11-3 and TRBJ2-3, with D maybe TRBD2 (5 bases). In germline, CDR1 is SGHNT, CDR2 YENEEA. The CDR3 has 15 amino acids. CDR3 DNA: TGTGCCGGCAGCTTAGTGCCAGGAGGCACAGATATGCAGTATGTT. Translating it yields CAGSLVPGGTDMQYV.

This clonotype is a singleton in its sample. The chain has TRBV11-2 and TRBJ2-7; 8 nucleotides agree with TRBD2. The CDR3 is 18 amino acids. Trimming cost V 0 bases and J 7 bases; bases outside gene matches: 17. CDR1 is SGHAT and CDR2 is FQNNGV in the germline V gene. The CDR3 spells CASSLDWVGLAGPCEQYF. Here the CDR3 DNA reads TGTGCCAGCAGCTTAGATTGGGTCGGTCTAGCGGGTCCCTGTGAGCAGTACTTC.

This clonotype was picked up many times. This chain joins TRBV5-1 and TRBJ2-1; D assignment may be TRBD1 or TRBD2 (5 bases each). The germline CDR1 and CDR2 sequences are SGHRS and YFSETQ. The length of the CDR3 is 14 residues. V was clipped by 3 bases and J by 4 bases, with 11 bases between them. The CDR3 region has the DNA TGCGCCAGCAGCTCTCCGGGACGATACAATGAGCAGTTCTTC. Translating gives CASSSPGRYNEQFF.

Of note for this clonotype: Sequence at one end of the junction differs from germline and may be a read error. This chain uses TRBV11-2 with TRBJ2-3; TRBD1 matches 9 bases. The CDR3 contains 16 residues. CDR1 is SGHAT, CDR2 FQNNGV, per germline. The CDR3 spells CASNSTRLQGADMHYF. DNA for the CDR3: TGTGCTAGCAACTCAACCCGGTTACAGGGGGCAGATATGCACTATTTT.

In this sample, this clonotype turned up once. At one end, the junction sequence differs from germline, possibly due to a read error. The chain employs TRBV28 and TRBJ2-4, with 8 bases lining up with TRBD2. Germline CDR1 is MDHEN and CDR2 is SYDVKM. The CDR3 runs to 14 residues. The CDR3 DNA follows: TGTGCCAGCAGTTCGGGGGGGGCCAAAACCATTCAGTACTTC. Its protein product is CASSSGGAKTIQYF.

The genes are TRBV20-1 and TRBJ2-7, with D possibly TRBD1 on 6 matching bases. Germline loops: CDR1 DFQATT, CDR2 SNEGSKA (reference sequence). V was shortened by 4 bases and J by 3 bases, with 13 bases between the two germline ends. The CDR3 is 13 residues long. CDR3 loop: CSATGERCYEQYF. The CDR3, as DNA: TGCAGTGCTACAGGGGAAAGGTGCTACGAGCAGTACTTC.

This rearrangement joins TRBV11-3 to TRBJ2-7, with 7 bases lining up with TRBD2. With the DNA end fitting TRBJ2-1 better, the J assignment may be wrong. The CDR3 has 14 residues. The germline gives CDR1 SGHNT, CDR2 YENEEA. The CDR3 protein is CANSLSGREHEQFF. DNA for the CDR3: TGTGCAAACAGCTTAAGCGGGCGGGAGCACGAGCAGTTCTTC.

This clonotype has just a few counts. The chain has TRBV28 and TRBJ2-1, with D perhaps matching TRBD2 (6 bases). The CDR3 totals 12 residues. V lost 11 bases and J lost 15, with 23 bases in between. CDR1 and CDR2 from the germline V gene are MDHEN and SYDVKM. CDR3 in amino acids: CASCLSGRWLFF. The CDR3 nucleotides read TGTGCCTCCTGCCTCTCAGGGAGGTGGCTGTTCTTC.